This T cell receptor beta chain was recorded in a study of naive and memory T cell subsets. This clonotype has at least ten counts. What it binds is not known. Adult healthy volunteers gave 2.5 ml peripheral blood for whole-blood RNA. An oligonucleotide containing a UMI was ligated to the 3' end of TCR cDNA. Cells were not sorted; total RNA input targeted roughly 1 to 1000 ng. CDR3 size: 16 residues. The germline gives CDR1 LGHDT, CDR2 YNNKEL (reference sequence). V lost 0 bases and J lost 2, with 11 bases in between. Study-wide results and caveats: Potentially, T cell activation and differentiation skew this RNA-based measurement.

For blood and skin samples, reverse transcription used TCR alpha and beta constant primers. Four PCR rounds used nested alpha and beta constant region primers plus the SP2 primer. From the 5' RACE reads, TCRdb called clonotypes with MiXCR, one entry per CDR3 protein. The data show 20,000 to 30,000 distinct CDR3 sequences, roughly 25% seen once. The receptor comes from a female donor in good health. J is TRBJ2-1 and V is TRBV3-1; tentative D call: TRBD2 (6 bases). CDR3 residues: CASSQDPGVTYNEQFF. CDR3 DNA: TGTGCCAGCAGCCAAGATCCGGGGGTTACCTACAATGAGCAGTTCTTC.